This T cell receptor beta chain derives from a study of radiation and T cells in renal cell carcinoma. Described treatment: 15 Gy SBRT to primary tumor, nephrectomy 4 weeks later. This CDR3 comprises 14 residues. CDR1 is MDHEN and CDR2 is SYDVKM in the germline V gene. V lost 5 bases and J lost 2, with 10 bases in between. Produced via immunoSEQ multiplex PCR; TCRdb's table is partial and in-frame only. Among nearly 20,000 clones listed, 60% to 75% were seen once. On this clone itself: Its antigen remains unidentified.

Study conclusions and caveats: Compared with controls, irradiated tumors had more, larger dominant CDR3 motifs.

The material was tumor tissue, obtained from a patient whose treatment included radiotherapy and nephrectomy. This sequence originates from a woman aged 70 to 79 with renal cell carcinoma. This chain uses TRBV28 with TRBJ1-5; D not certain. The CDR3: CASSGGVGNQPQHF. CDR3 nucleotide sequence: TGTGCCAGCAGTGGCGGAGTCGGCAATCAGCCCCAGCATTTT. Full variable domain (missing parts from reference TRBV28 and TRBJ1-5): DVKVTQSSRYLVKRTGEKVFLECVQDMDHENMFWYRQDPGLGLRLIYFSYDVKMKEKGDIPEGYSVSREKKERFSLILESASTNQTSMYLCASSGGVGNQPQHFGDGTRLSIL.